A selection of T cell receptor beta chains follows, all from one sample in a study of human T cells and chemical hapten exposure. TCRdb re-analysed the RACE reads in MiXCR, keeping a single row per CDR3 protein. The profile covers 40,000 to 60,000 distinct CDR3 sequences, with 9.3% appearing a single time and 3.5% to 5.5% taken by the ten largest. The source material was whole blood, sampled in connection with sensitization to the hapten diphenylcyclopropenone (DPC). The receptor source for this set is a woman aged 45-59 years with alopecia areata. Some clones in this sample may be carry-over from other donors' samples. CDR3s include the opening cysteine and the closing phenylalanine or tryptophan. A D gene is named only where the DNA matches it firmly. The size entry is marked missing in some rows and otherwise reads once, few, many or a size class.

TRBV11-2	TRBJ2-3	NA	NA	TGTGCCAGCAGCTTCCGCTCGAGTACGGGCCTTCGCGGGGATACAGATACGCAGTATTTT	CASSFRSSTGLRGDTDTQYF
TRBV6-1	TRBJ2-7	TRBD1	many	TGTGCCAGCAGTTGGGAATCCGGGACAGGGAGCTACGAGCAGTACTTC	CASSWESGTGSYEQYF
TRBV28	TRBJ2-3	TRBD2	many	TGTGCCAGCAGTTTGGGCGGGAGTGGCACAGATACGCAGTATTTT	CASSLGGSGTDTQYF
TRBV24-1	TRBJ2-3	TRBD2	many	TGTGCCACCAGCGATGGGACTAGCGGGAGAAGCACAGATACGCAGTATTTT	CATSDGTSGRSTDTQYF
TRBV15	TRBJ1-1	NA	many	TGTGCCACCAGCAGAGAAAGGGTTTTGGTCGGCACTGAAGCTTTCTTT	CATSRERVLVGTEAFF
TRBV28	TRBJ1-5	TRBD1	many	TGTGCCAGCGGACAGGGTGACCGGCCCCAGCATTTT	CASGQGDRPQHF
TRBV11-2	TRBJ2-4	NA	NA	TGTGCCAGCAGCTTAGGCCCCGGGGGTGCCAAAAACATTCAGTACTTC	CASSLGPGGAKNIQYF
TRBV29-1	TRBJ2-7	TRBD2	many	TGCAGCGTTGCGGCTGGTAGCGGGGTCACCTACGAGCAGTACTTC	CSVAAGSGVTYEQYF
TRBV20-1	TRBJ2-5	TRBD2	few	TGCAGTGCTCCACCGGGACTAGCGGGAGGGCCACAAGAGACCCAGTACTTC	CSAPPGLAGGPQETQYF
TRBV27	TRBJ1-1	NA	many	TGTGCCAGCAGTTTATCGAGGGGCACTGAAGCTTTCTTT	CASSLSRGTEAFF
TRBV7-8	TRBJ2-2	NA	few	TGTGCCAGCAGCGCGTTCGGACTACCGAACACCGGGGAGCTGTTTTTT	CASSAFGLPNTGELFF
TRBV28	TRBJ2-6	TRBD1	few	TGTGCCAGCAGTCGCGTCGGGACAGGGGTTTATGGGGCCAACGTCCTGACTTTC	CASSRVGTGVYGANVLTF
TRBV28	TRBJ2-7	NA	many	TGTGCCAGCAGTTTTCGAGACCCACCCAACGAGCAGTACTTC	CASSFRDPPNEQYF
TRBV24-1	TRBJ2-3	TRBD1	NA	TGTGCCACCAGCAAGACAGGGTCCTTGACAGATACGCAGTATTTT	CATSKTGSLTDTQYF
TRBV29-1	TRBJ2-1	NA	NA	TGCAGCGTTGAAACTGGGGGCTACAATGAGCAGTTCTTC	CSVETGGYNEQFF
TRBV28	TRBJ1-5	NA	NA	TGTGCCAGCCGGGACAACCTCGATCAAGCCCAGCATTTT	CASRDNLDQAQHF
TRBV7-9	TRBJ2-4	NA	many	TGTGCCAGCAGCTCAACCAACAGGGATCTCGACATTCAGTACTTC	CASSSTNRDLDIQYF
TRBV7-2	TRBJ2-5	TRBD1	many	TGTGCCAGCAGCTTAGCGTACGGGACAGGGCAAGAGACCCAGTACTTC	CASSLAYGTGQETQYF
TRBV11-3	TRBJ1-1	NA	many	TGTGCCAGCAGCTTATTGGGGGTGACTGAAGCTTTCTTT	CASSLLGVTEAFF
TRBV28	TRBJ2-1	NA	many	TGTGCCAGCTACTATCAGGGTGGGGGTGAGCAGTTCTTC	CASYYQGGGEQFF
TRBV18	TRBJ1-2	NA	many	TGTGCCAGCTCACCACCTAATCCAGGAAACTATGGCTACACCTTC	CASSPPNPGNYGYTF
TRBV10-3	TRBJ2-7	NA	few	TGTGCCATCAGTGAGTTGACTGGGAACTCCTACGAGCAGTACTTC	CAISELTGNSYEQYF
TRBV4-3	TRBJ2-1	NA	few	TGCGCCAGCAGCCTCGGGACTTGGGATGAGCAGTTCTTC	CASSLGTWDEQFF
TRBV30	TRBJ2-1	NA	few	TGTGCCTACGACAGGAGATACAATGAGCAGTTCTTC	CAYDRRYNEQFF
TRBV7-2	TRBJ1-5	TRBD1	many	TGTGCCAGCAGCCCGACAGGGGGTCAGCCCCAGCATTTT	CASSPTGGQPQHF
TRBV20-1	TRBJ2-1	NA	many	TGCAGTGCCCCAGGGATCCCTACCTACAATGAGCAGTTCTTC	CSAPGIPTYNEQFF
TRBV6-2/TRBV6-3	TRBJ2-1	TRBD2	many	TGTGCCAGCAGTTACTCCTCGAGCGGGAGGAGATTGGAGCAGTTCTTC	CASSYSSSGRRLEQFF
TRBV7-8	TRBJ2-1	NA	many	TGTGCCAGCAGCCCACCTCCCTGGGAGAACTACAATGAGCAGTTCTTC	CASSPPPWENYNEQFF
TRBV28	TRBJ2-5	TRBD1	many	TGTGCCAGCAGTTTACAGGGGGCTAAAGAGACCCAGTACTTC	CASSLQGAKETQYF
TRBV12-3/TRBV12-4	TRBJ1-3	NA	NA	TGTGCCAGCAGCTCCTACGGAGGAAACACCATATATTTT	CASSSYGGNTIYF
TRBV28	TRBJ2-1	NA	many	TGTGCCAGCAGTCCCCTTTCGACCTATAATGAGCAGTTCTTC	CASSPLSTYNEQFF
TRBV4-1	TRBJ2-1	NA	many	TGCGCCAGCAGCCAAGGGCGACTAGTGGGAAACAATGAGCAGTTCTTC	CASSQGRLVGNNEQFF
TRBV11-2	TRBJ1-2	NA	NA	TGTGCCAGCAGCACCGTCCTTGGCTGGTTATATGGCTACACCTTC	CASSTVLGWLYGYTF
TRBV7-9	TRBJ1-1	NA	many	TGTGCCAGCAGCTTCGGGGGTTTGAAGCCTGAAGCTTTCTTT	CASSFGGLKPEAFF
TRBV28	TRBJ1-2	NA	few	TGTGCCAGCAGTCCCTGGCCCGGGACAGGCTACACCTTC	CASSPWPGTGYTF
TRBV7-9	TRBJ2-1	NA	many	TGTGCCAGCGGAGAAGGGGGGCACCTTAACAGTGGGGCCTTCTACAATGAGCAGTTCTTC	CASGEGGHLNSGAFYNEQFF
TRBV29-1	TRBJ2-5	NA	many	TGCAGCGTTCGAGGCAATCAAGAGACCCAGTACTTC	CSVRGNQETQYF
TRBV7-8	TRBJ2-7	NA	many	TGTGCCAGCAGCTTGGAAGGACAAGCCTACGAGCAGTACTTC	CASSLEGQAYEQYF
TRBV5-1	TRBJ2-2	TRBD2	many	TGCGCCAGCAGCTTGGGCGGGAGAACCACCACCGGGGAGCTGTTTTTT	CASSLGGRTTTGELFF
TRBV18	TRBJ2-1	NA	many	TGTGCCAGCTCACCACGGGCAGGGGCCAATGAGCAGTTCTTC	CASSPRAGANEQFF
TRBV6-5	TRBJ2-2	NA	many	TGTGCCAGCAGTTACTACGGGACCCCGAACACCGGGGAGCTGTTTTTT	CASSYYGTPNTGELFF
TRBV14	TRBJ2-7	TRBD1	many	TGTGCCAGCAGCTCGCGGACAGGGCCCTACGAGCAGTACTTC	CASSSRTGPYEQYF
TRBV7-9	TRBJ2-5	TRBD1	many	TGTGCCAGCAGCTTACTTCAGGGGGCCTCTCAAGAGACCCAGTACTTC	CASSLLQGASQETQYF
TRBV5-1	TRBJ2-7	TRBD1	many	TGCGCCGCCAGCCCGGGACAGGGGCTCTACGAGCAGTACTTC	CAASPGQGLYEQYF
TRBV12-3/TRBV12-4	TRBJ2-1	NA	many	TGTGCCAGCAGACCTAGGACTACCCTGGAGAATGAGCAGTTCTTC	CASRPRTTLENEQFF
TRBV7-2	TRBJ1-5	NA	NA	TGTGCCAGCAGCTTAGTCCGTGGGGTCAATCAGCCCCAGCATTTT	CASSLVRGVNQPQHF
TRBV28	TRBJ2-7	TRBD1	NA	TGTGCCAGCAAATTATCAGGGGGCTACGAGCAGTACTTC	CASKLSGGYEQYF
TRBV29-1	TRBJ2-1	TRBD1	NA	TGCAGCGTTGAACCCCGACAGGGCTATGAGCAGTTCTTC	CSVEPRQGYEQFF
TRBV11-2	TRBJ2-2	NA	few	TGTGCCAGCAGCCCCCTCGCGTCGATTGGCGGGGAGCTGTTTTTT	CASSPLASIGGELFF
TRBV12-3/TRBV12-4	TRBJ2-1	NA	many	TGTGCCAGCACCACCACCCCAGGCGGGACAACCTCCTACAATGAGCAGTTCTTC	CASTTTPGGTTSYNEQFF
TRBV20-1	TRBJ2-3	TRBD1	many	TGCAGTGCTAGAAGATCCCGGACAGGGGGCTCCACAGATACGCAGTATTTT	CSARRSRTGGSTDTQYF
TRBV3-1	TRBJ2-5	NA	few	TGTGTCTCCTCCGGGCTGGAGACCCAGTACTTC	CVSSGLETQYF
TRBV28	TRBJ2-7	TRBD2	NA	TGTGCCAGCAGCCGACTAGCGTCCCTATACGAGCAGTACTTC	CASSRLASLYEQYF
TRBV12-3/TRBV12-4	TRBJ2-3	TRBD2	many	TGTGCCAGCAGTCGCGGGAGTACAGATACGCAGTATTTT	CASSRGSTDTQYF
TRBV24-1	TRBJ2-1	NA	many	TGTGCCACCAGTGAGTCCCGGGGATTGTATGAGCAGTTCTTC	CATSESRGLYEQFF